A selection of T cell receptor beta chains follows, all from one sample in a study of blood T cell repertoires in COVID-19. This table comes from immunoSEQ multiplex PCR, and its TCRdb copy is limited to in-frame clones, with some not included. The sample holds roughly 300,000 clones, 80% to 90% seen once. Sequenced input: peripheral blood. The receptors derive from a woman between 50 and 59 years old who had recovered from COVID-19. Both conserved end residues are part of each CDR3. D genes are given only for firm matches. Not every row has a clone size; where given, it reads once, few, many or a size class.

j_call clone_size d_call v_call cdr3_aa cdr3_nt
TRBJ1-2 NA NA TRBV18 CASSPKVEVGYTF TGTGCCAGCTCACCAAAGGTAGAGGTTGGCTACACCTTC
TRBJ2-7 NA NA TRBV5-8 CASSSRGMSSYEQYF TGTGCCAGCAGCTCGAGGGGGATGAGCTCCTACGAGCAGTACTTC
TRBJ1-1 NA NA TRBV5-1 CASSGLQGVNTEAFF TGCGCCAGCAGCGGGTTACAGGGAGTGAACACTGAAGCTTTCTTT
TRBJ1-1 once NA TRBV7-8 CASSIRDNMNTEAFF TGTGCCAGCAGCATAAGGGACAATATGAACACTGAAGCTTTCTTT
TRBJ2-5 once TRBD2 TRBV4-3 CASSQGLAGEETQYF TGCGCCAGCAGCCAGGGACTAGCGGGAGAAGAGACCCAGTACTTC
TRBJ1-6 NA NA TRBV28 CASSSSHPSSYNSPLHF TGTGCCAGCAGCTCCTCACACCCTAGCTCCTATAATTCACCCCTCCACTTT
TRBJ1-3 NA NA TRBV3-1/TRBV3-2 CASSQGPGSGNTIYF TGTGCCAGCAGCCAAGGGCCCGGGTCTGGAAACACCATATATTTT
TRBJ1-4 NA TRBD1 TRBV7-2 CASSPQGQGSGQKLFF TGTGCCAGCAGCCCCCAAGGACAGGGATCCGGTCAAAAACTGTTTTTT
TRBJ2-7 NA TRBD1 TRBV6-6 CASSTLTGEKEQYF TGTGCCAGCAGTACGTTGACAGGGGAAAAGGAGCAGTACTTC
TRBJ1-1 NA NA TRBV12-3/TRBV12-4 CASSWGEGTEAFF TGTGCCAGCAGTTGGGGGGAGGGCACTGAAGCTTTCTTT
TRBJ2-2 NA NA TRBV5-6 CASSLAWRGPNTGELFF TGTGCCAGCAGCTTGGCTTGGCGGGGTCCTAACACCGGGGAGCTGTTTTTT
TRBJ2-1 NA TRBD2 TRBV24-1 CATSDASGRTFNEQFF TGTGCCACCAGTGACGCTAGCGGGAGGACTTTCAATGAGCAGTTCTTC
TRBJ1-6 NA NA TRBV7-9 CASSLAHPSSYNSPLHF TGTGCCAGCAGCTTAGCGCACCCGAGCTCCTATAATTCACCCCTCCACTTT
TRBJ1-2 NA TRBD1 TRBV28 CASSTRQGALSNYGYTF TGTGCCAGCAGTACCCGACAGGGGGCCCTTTCTAACTATGGCTACACCTTC
TRBJ1-3 few NA TRBV4-1 CASSEDRTAGNTIYF TGCGCCAGCAGCGAAGATCGCACGGCTGGAAACACCATATATTTT
TRBJ2-7 NA NA TRBV29-1 CSVTGGDSYEQYF TGCAGCGTTACAGGGGGGGATTCCTACGAGCAGTACTTC
TRBJ1-1 NA NA TRBV25-1 CASRDHQGTKEAFF TGTGCCAGCAGGGACCACCAGGGAACTAAGGAAGCTTTCTTT
TRBJ2-3 many TRBD2 TRBV11-2 CASSRGLAEHTQYF TGTGCCAGCAGCAGGGGACTAGCGGAGCATACGCAGTATTTT
TRBJ1-3 once NA TRBV15 CATSVVSNTIYF TGTGCCACCAGCGTAGTTAGTAACACCATATATTTT
TRBJ2-1 NA NA TRBV2 CASLAGRGSEQFF TGTGCCAGTTTGGCGGGGCGGGGTAGTGAGCAGTTCTTC
TRBJ1-2 NA NA TRBV11-2 CASSSFDSINYYGYTF TGTGCCAGCAGCTCCTTCGACAGTATCAATTACTATGGCTACACCTTC
TRBJ2-1 NA TRBD2 TRBV6-1 CASSEAGRLAGVF TGTGCCAGCAGTGAAGCAGGTCGACTAGCGGGGGTCTTC
TRBJ2-7 once TRBD1 TRBV6-5 CASRTGTDYGEQYF TGTGCCAGCAGAACCGGGACAGACTATGGGGAGCAGTACTTC
TRBJ1-2 NA NA TRBV15 CATSRDRSDYGYTF TGTGCCACCAGCAGAGATCGGAGCGACTATGGCTACACCTTC
TRBJ1-2 NA NA TRBV20-1 CSASRGYTF TGCAGTGCTAGTCGGGGCTACACCTTC
TRBJ2-7 NA TRBD1 TRBV2 CASSSRGTGTGNTYEQYF TGTGCCAGCAGCTCCCGGGGAACCGGGACAGGGAACACCTACGAGCAGTACTTC
TRBJ2-7 once TRBD2 TRBV18 CASSPSGLAATSYEQYF TGTGCCAGCTCACCAAGCGGACTAGCGGCGACCTCCTACGAGCAGTACTTC
TRBJ2-7 NA TRBD1 TRBV4-3 CASSQDRGRYEQYF TGCGCCAGCAGCCAAGACAGGGGGCGCTACGAGCAGTACTTC
TRBJ2-2 NA NA TRBV27 CASSFSRLTGELFF TGTGCCAGCAGTTTCAGTAGACTCACCGGGGAGCTGTTTTTT
TRBJ2-3 NA TRBD2 TRBV12-3/TRBV12-4 CASRPMTSDTQYF TGTGCCAGCAGGCCAATGACTAGCGATACGCAGTATTTT
TRBJ2-1 NA TRBD1 TRBV9 CASKGQGFYNEQFF TGTGCCAGCAAAGGACAGGGTTTCTACAATGAGCAGTTCTTC
TRBJ1-6 few TRBD1 TRBV5-4 CASSSQRQGLNSPLHF TGTGCCAGCAGCAGCCAAAGACAGGGGCTTAATTCACCCCTCCACTTT
TRBJ2-3 NA TRBD1 TRBV7-3 CASSPGQGSSNTQYF TGTGCCAGCAGCCCGGGACAGGGGTCATCAAATACGCAGTATTTT
TRBJ1-6 few NA TRBV7-2 CASSLVVSGSPLHF TGTGCCAGCAGCTTAGTCGTCAGCGGATCACCCCTCCACTTT
TRBJ1-6 NA NA TRBV5-6 CASSFVGPGFSANSPLHF TGTGCCAGCAGCTTTGTGGGGCCGGGCTTCAGCGCTAATTCACCCCTCCACTTT
TRBJ1-1 NA TRBD1 TRBV5-1 CASSPGQMNTEAFF TGCGCCAGCAGCCCGGGACAGATGAACACTGAAGCTTTCTTT
TRBJ2-7 once TRBD2 TRBV10-3 CAISDRLAGSYEQYF TGTGCCATCAGTGACCGACTAGCGGGCTCCTACGAGCAGTACTTC
TRBJ2-1 NA NA TRBV19 CASGYGGRNEQFF TGTGCCTCCGGTTACGGCGGAAGGAATGAGCAGTTCTTC
TRBJ1-2 NA NA TRBV27 CASSVRGATGYTF TGTGCCAGCAGTGTCCGTGGGGCTACTGGCTACACCTTC
TRBJ2-3 NA NA TRBV19 CASTRDGTDTQYF TGTGCCAGTACGCGGGACGGCACAGATACGCAGTATTTT
TRBJ2-3 NA NA TRBV19 CASSITTVSTYTDTQYF TGTGCCAGTAGTATAACCACAGTGAGTACCTACACAGATACGCAGTATTTT
TRBJ2-7 once TRBD1 TRBV5-4 CASSQGQGGSYEQYF TGTGCCAGCAGCCAGGGACAGGGAGGGTCCTACGAGCAGTACTTC
TRBJ2-5 NA TRBD1 TRBV5-1 CASSLADRVETQYF TGCGCCAGCAGCTTGGCGGACAGGGTAGAGACCCAGTACTTC
TRBJ1-1 NA NA TRBV9 CASSAYSLLNTEAFF TGTGCCAGCAGCGCGTACAGCTTATTGAACACTGAAGCTTTCTTT
TRBJ2-4 NA TRBD1 TRBV6-4 CASSVQGAPKNIQYF TGTGCCAGCAGTGTCCAGGGGGCCCCCAAAAACATTCAGTACTTC
TRBJ1-1 NA NA TRBV19 CASSIFGQGNTEAFF TGTGCCAGTAGTATATTTGGGCAGGGGAACACTGAAGCTTTCTTT
TRBJ2-1 NA NA TRBV10-3 CAAQGLLGREQFF TGTGCCGCTCAGGGTCTCCTAGGGAGGGAGCAGTTCTTC
TRBJ2-3 NA NA TRBV19 CASSKVAAPDTQYF TGTGCCAGTAGTAAAGTGGCTGCTCCAGATACGCAGTATTTT
TRBJ2-5 NA TRBD2 TRBV20-1 CSASLAGIGTQYF TGCAGTGCTAGTCTAGCGGGAATCGGGACCCAGTACTTC